This record concerns one T cell receptor (beta chain) sequence. Profiled with immunoSEQ multiplex PCR; TCRdb holds only in-frame clones, not every one. The repertoire holds some 120,000 clones, with roughly 86% as singletons. Time point specified: peripheral blood 6 weeks after treatment start. These data are taken from a study of PD-L1 blockade in urothelial cancer. Looking at the study overall: Median T cell yield per blood sample was about 150,000 cells.

V was pared by 0 bases and J by 0 bases, with 9 bases between. The CDR3 contains 16 residues. Germline V gene lookup returns CDR1 MGHRA and CDR2 YSYEKL. This TCR derives from a man over 45 with urothelial cancer. The chain combines TRBV4-1 with TRBJ1-5; D not certain. Sequences were derived from PBMCs, sampled around atezolizumab (anti-PD-L1) treatment. The CDR3 protein is CASSQEEGFSNQPQHF. The CDR3 nucleotides read TGCGCCAGCAGCCAAGAAGAGGGTTTTAGCAATCAGCCCCAGCATTTT.